This is a list of T cell receptor beta chains from one sample in a study of blood T cell repertoires in COVID-19. The table came from immunoSEQ multiplex PCR; TCRdb's copy has only in-frame clones and leaves some out. The sample has about 190,000 clones, 88% seen once. The sample comprised peripheral blood. Receptor source: a woman between 35 and 50 years old who had recovered from COVID-19. The CDR3 runs from the conserved cysteine through the conserved F or W. A D gene is named only where the DNA matches it firmly. Size is stated for part of the rows, as once, few or many counts, or as a class when the clone is expanded.

J gene: TRBJ2-7; V gene: TRBV30; D gene: .; clone size: .; CDR3 DNA: TGTGCCTGGAGTGTATTCCAGGGAGGATCGTACGAGCAGTACTTC; CDR3 protein: CAWSVFQGGSYEQYF
J gene: TRBJ2-2; V gene: TRBV30; D gene: TRBD2; clone size: .; CDR3 DNA: TGTGCCTGGCGGGAGGCCGGGGAGCTGTTTTTT; CDR3 protein: CAWREAGELFF
J gene: TRBJ2-5; V gene: TRBV18; D gene: .; clone size: .; CDR3 DNA: TGTGCCAGCTCACCACTATCGGGTAGCGGATTCCAAGAGACCCAGTACTTC; CDR3 protein: CASSPLSGSGFQETQYF
J gene: TRBJ2-2; V gene: TRBV3-1/TRBV3-2; D gene: .; clone size: .; CDR3 DNA: TGTGCCAGCAGCCAAATTGGGGGCGGTTCCGGGGAGCTGTTTTTT; CDR3 protein: CASSQIGGGSGELFF
J gene: TRBJ2-7; V gene: TRBV11-3; D gene: TRBD1; clone size: .; CDR3 DNA: TGTGCCAGCAGCCTTACCGGGACAGGGGCCCACGAGCAGTACTTC; CDR3 protein: CASSLTGTGAHEQYF
J gene: TRBJ2-4; V gene: TRBV7-2; D gene: .; clone size: .; CDR3 DNA: TGTGCCAGCAGCTCGGGGTTGGCCAAAAACATTCAGTACTTC; CDR3 protein: CASSSGLAKNIQYF
J gene: TRBJ2-7; V gene: TRBV28; D gene: .; clone size: .; CDR3 DNA: TGTGCCAGCAGTTTCAATGTCGGGGAGCAGTACTTC; CDR3 protein: CASSFNVGEQYF
J gene: TRBJ2-7; V gene: TRBV5-1; D gene: TRBD1; clone size: .; CDR3 DNA: TGCGCCAGCAGCTTGGCTCCAGGGACAGGAACCTACGAGCAGTACTTC; CDR3 protein: CASSLAPGTGTYEQYF
J gene: TRBJ2-1; V gene: TRBV5-4; D gene: TRBD1; clone size: .; CDR3 DNA: TGTGCCAGCAGCAAGACAGGGGGAGACGAGCAGTTCTTC; CDR3 protein: CASSKTGGDEQFF
J gene: TRBJ2-2; V gene: TRBV6-1; D gene: TRBD1; clone size: .; CDR3 DNA: TGTGCCAGCAGTGAAGCGCTAGGACAGGAGGCGAACACCGGGGAGCTGTTTTTT; CDR3 protein: CASSEALGQEANTGELFF
J gene: TRBJ2-2; V gene: TRBV7-8; D gene: .; clone size: .; CDR3 DNA: TGTGCCAGCAGGCCAAATGAGATAACCGGGGAGCTGTTTTTT; CDR3 protein: CASRPNEITGELFF
J gene: TRBJ2-5; V gene: TRBV2; D gene: TRBD1; clone size: .; CDR3 DNA: TGTGCCAGCAGTAGCGAACAGGGGGCCCCGGTGGACCAGTACTTC; CDR3 protein: CASSSEQGAPVDQYF
J gene: TRBJ2-3; V gene: TRBV20-1; D gene: TRBD2; clone size: .; CDR3 DNA: TGCAGTGCGAGTAGCGGGAGAGGACCAGATACGCAGTATTTT; CDR3 protein: CSASSGRGPDTQYF
J gene: TRBJ2-1; V gene: TRBV4-3; D gene: TRBD2; clone size: once; CDR3 DNA: TGCGCCAGCAGCCAAGATAGGGGAGGGCTTGGCAATGAGCAGTTCTTC; CDR3 protein: CASSQDRGGLGNEQFF
J gene: TRBJ1-1; V gene: TRBV27; D gene: .; clone size: many; CDR3 DNA: TGTGCCAGCAGTCCCCTCGCTATGAACACTGAAGCTTTCTTT; CDR3 protein: CASSPLAMNTEAFF
J gene: TRBJ2-1; V gene: TRBV29-1; D gene: TRBD2; clone size: .; CDR3 DNA: TGCAGCACCCGACCGGCTAGCGGGAACAATGAGCAGTTCTTC; CDR3 protein: CSTRPASGNNEQFF
J gene: TRBJ2-7; V gene: TRBV4-1; D gene: .; clone size: .; CDR3 DNA: TGCGCCAGCAGCCAAGAATCGGTTTCCTACGAGCAGTACTTC; CDR3 protein: CASSQESVSYEQYF
J gene: TRBJ2-7; V gene: TRBV5-4; D gene: TRBD2; clone size: .; CDR3 DNA: TGTGCCAGCAGCTTTAGCGGGAGTTACGAGCAGTACTTC; CDR3 protein: CASSFSGSYEQYF
J gene: TRBJ2-3; V gene: TRBV9; D gene: .; clone size: few; CDR3 DNA: TGTGCCAGCAGCGTAGTAGGCGCGCGGTCTAGCACAGATACGCAGTATTTT; CDR3 protein: CASSVVGARSSTDTQYF
J gene: TRBJ1-1; V gene: TRBV18; D gene: .; clone size: .; CDR3 DNA: TGTGCCAGCTCACTGTCCGGGACACGGAACACTGAAGCTTTCTTT; CDR3 protein: CASSLSGTRNTEAFF
J gene: TRBJ2-7; V gene: TRBV7-8; D gene: .; clone size: .; CDR3 DNA: TGTGCCAGCAGCGAAACAGGGTCTTTAGCCTACGAGCAGTACTTC; CDR3 protein: CASSETGSLAYEQYF
J gene: TRBJ1-3; V gene: TRBV18; D gene: TRBD1; clone size: .; CDR3 DNA: TGTGCCAGCTCACCAAGACAGGGGAGCTCTGGAAACACCATATATTTT; CDR3 protein: CASSPRQGSSGNTIYF
J gene: TRBJ2-1; V gene: TRBV6-5; D gene: TRBD2; clone size: .; CDR3 DNA: TGTGCCAGCAGTTACTTGTCTAGCGGGAGCGGTGAGCAGTTCTTC; CDR3 protein: CASSYLSSGSGEQFF
J gene: TRBJ2-7; V gene: TRBV6-5; D gene: .; clone size: .; CDR3 DNA: TGTGCCAGCAGTTACGTGGAGACCCCCTACGAGCAGTACTTC; CDR3 protein: CASSYVETPYEQYF
J gene: TRBJ2-1; V gene: TRBV6-5; D gene: TRBD2; clone size: .; CDR3 DNA: TGTGCCAGCAGTTTCCGACTAGCGGGATACAATGAGCAGTTCTTC; CDR3 protein: CASSFRLAGYNEQFF
J gene: TRBJ2-5; V gene: TRBV19; D gene: TRBD1; clone size: .; CDR3 DNA: TGTGCCAGTAGGACAGGGGGGGAGACCCAGTACTTC; CDR3 protein: CASRTGGETQYF
J gene: TRBJ2-1; V gene: TRBV7-9; D gene: TRBD2; clone size: .; CDR3 DNA: TGTGCCAGCAGCTTAGTTAGCGGGGTCGTCAATGAGCAGTTCTTC; CDR3 protein: CASSLVSGVVNEQFF
J gene: TRBJ1-1; V gene: TRBV19; D gene: .; clone size: .; CDR3 DNA: TGTGCCAGTAGTAGACCAAACCAGGGCACTGAAGCTTTCTTT; CDR3 protein: CASSRPNQGTEAFF
J gene: TRBJ2-7; V gene: TRBV24-1; D gene: .; clone size: .; CDR3 DNA: TGTGCCACCAGTGATTTGCTGGATTTCGGATCGATGGGAGGCCCCTCCTACGAGCAGTACTTC; CDR3 protein: CATSDLLDFGSMGGPSYEQYF
J gene: TRBJ2-7; V gene: TRBV28; D gene: .; clone size: .; CDR3 DNA: TGTGCCAGTTCGGGACACGCTAAGAGTTTCCGCTACGAGCAGTACTTC; CDR3 protein: CASSGHAKSFRYEQYF
J gene: TRBJ2-3; V gene: TRBV29-1; D gene: TRBD2; clone size: .; CDR3 DNA: TGCAGCGTTTCAGGGGGGTTTGGTAGCGGCCTAGCGGGAGAGCGACCAAACACAGATACGCAGTATTTT; CDR3 protein: CSVSGGFGSGLAGERPNTDTQYF